This T cell receptor beta chain was obtained from a study of T cells after yellow fever vaccination. Looking at the study overall: When fractions had low cell numbers, they were prepared with SMART-Seq v4 Ultra Low Input.

Germline CDR1 MNHEY, CDR2 SVGEGT. This CDR3 region has 16 residues. The V end was cut by 6 bases, the J end by 6 bases, with 21 bases between. The TCR cDNA carried a universal primer site and UMIs from 5'RACE template switching. MiXCR, applied by TCRdb to the 5' RACE reads, yields one record per CDR3 protein. Counted here are 500,000 to 650,000 distinct CDR3 sequences, about 12% occurring once; the ten biggest clones make up under 15%. Study observations and caveats: Once the booster was given, most primary-vaccination clones reappeared, at approximately 97% for CD4 and roughly 90% for CD8. A faster peak, day 5 versus 15, was reached by the weaker secondary response.

As for this clonotype: The antigen remains undetermined.

The chain employs TRBV6-2 or TRBV6-3 and TRBJ2-1; TRBD2 might be the D (5 bases). The sequence derives from a man aged 25-45 years who received the YFV17D yellow fever vaccine. The material was PBMCs, obtained on the day of the yellow fever booster vaccination. CDR3 in DNA: TGTGCCAGCAGCCCCCCGGGGAGATTACCCCGCAATGAGCAGTTCTTC. It encodes CASSPPGRLPRNEQFF.